Shown below are 18 T cell receptor beta chains from a single sample sequenced in a study of cytomegalovirus exposure and HLA in healthy donors. It was with 60 Vbeta and 13 Jbeta primers that the PCR ran. The assay was immunoSEQ multiplex PCR, and TCRdb's table has in-frame clones only and misses some. Of approximately 160,000 clones listed, approximately 77% are singletons. The sample taken for sequencing was PBMCs. The receptors derive from a male donor in good health and CMV-seropositive.

The rearrangement joins TRBV11-2 to TRBJ2-1; 10 bases line up with TRBD2. Germline CDR1 SGHAT, CDR2 FQNNGV. This CDR3 comprises 19 residues. Germline trimming cut 0 bases from V and 7 bases from J; bases unmatched to any gene: 15. CDR3 nucleotides: TGTGCCAGCAGCTTAGATCAGGCTAGCGGGGGATCTAGGGTTAATGAGCAGTTCTTC. Encoded protein: CASSLDQASGGSRVNEQFF.

This sequence joins TRBV19 and TRBJ1-1; D is undetermined. V lost 5 bases and J 6 bases, leaving 19 bases between the germline ends. The germline CDR1 and CDR2 sequences are LNHDA and SQIVND (reference sequence). The length of the CDR3 is 15 residues. The CDR3: CASSVGWAGRSEAFF. CDR3 nucleotide sequence: TGTGCCAGTAGTGTTGGATGGGCAGGTCGATCTGAAGCTTTCTTT.

V usage is TRBV9 and J usage is TRBJ2-2; the match to TRBD2 covers 10 bases. V shed 0 bases and J 5 bases; nucleotides not matched to a gene: 4. The germline CDR1 and CDR2 sequences are SGDLS and YYNGEE. The CDR3 has 16 residues. DNA for the CDR3: TGTGCCAGCAGCGTAGTGGGTAGCGGGGGGACCGGGGAGCTGTTTTTT. As protein: CASSVVGSGGTGELFF.

This chain joins TRBV9 and TRBJ1-2, with 10 bases aligning to TRBD1. The CDR3 has 14 amino acids. Germline lookup yields CDR1 SGDLS and CDR2 YYNGEE. V was pared by 0 bases and J by 10 bases, with 6 bases of the junction left unmatched. The CDR3 reads CASSVVGQGGFYTF. The DNA for the CDR3 is TGTGCCAGCAGCGTAGTAGGACAGGGGGGGTTCTACACCTTC.

The rearrangement links TRBV4-1 to TRBJ1-1; TRBD1 aligns across 8 bases. Per the germline V gene, CDR1 is MGHRA and CDR2 is YSYEKL. V trimming: 5 bases; J trimming: 4 bases; junction bases outside the gene matches: 6. The CDR3 covers 14 residues. The CDR3, as DNA: TGCGCCAGCAGCAAACAGGGGGGGAGCACTGAAGCTTTCTTT. It codes for CASSKQGGSTEAFF.

J is TRBJ2-7 and V is TRBV2; unclear D gene. The CDR3 is made up of 13 amino acids. V was pared by 11 bases and J by 1 base, with 15 bases between. CDR1 SNHLY and CDR2 FYNNEI come from the germline V gene. The DNA of the CDR3 is TGTGCCGTCCAATGGCAGACATCCTACGAGCAGTACTTC. Its translation is CAVQWQTSYEQYF.

This chain links TRBV30 with TRBJ1-2; D perhaps matches TRBD1 (5 bases). Germline V CDR1 and CDR2: GTSNPN, SVGIG (reference sequence). V lost 4 bases and J lost 8, with 8 bases in between. CDR3 length: 10 amino acids. The CDR3 bases are TGTGCCTGGAACCGGGGGGGCTACACCTTC. This translates into CAWNRGGYTF.

The rearrangement joins TRBV5-6 to TRBJ2-5; possible D gene TRBD2, 6 bases. The CDR3 runs to 15 residues. V lost 0 bases and J 7 bases, leaving 16 bases between the germline ends. Per the germline V gene, CDR1 is SGHDT and CDR2 is YYEEEE. CDR3 coding DNA: TGTGCCAGCAGCTTGGCAGGGACTGGCGGGATGACCCAGTACTTC. Its translation is CASSLAGTGGMTQYF.

This clone was counted a few times. Here the CDR3 reads CASSSFVAATEAFF. DNA of the CDR3: TGTGCCAGCAGCTCCTTCGTGGCGGCCACTGAAGCTTTCTTT. The rearrangement uses TRBV5-6 and TRBJ1-1; D not resolved. Trimming took 3 bases from V and 4 from J, leaving 13 bases between them. In germline, CDR1 is SGHDT, CDR2 YYEEEE. This CDR3 spans 14 amino acids.

This clone appeared a single time. The chain employs TRBV4-2 and TRBJ1-4; perhaps TRBD1 as D (6 bases). Germline loops: CDR1 LGHNA, CDR2 YNFKEQ. CDR3 length: 18 amino acids. Between the trimmed V and J ends, which lost 3 bases and 3 bases, there was a span of 20 bases. The CDR3 region has the DNA TGTGCCAGCAGCCAGGGCCAGGGGACCCCGGGGCCTAATGAAAAACTGTTTTTT. Protein product: CASSQGQGTPGPNEKLFF.

V gene TRBV6-1 combines with J gene TRBJ1-4; TRBD1 aligns across 8 bases. V was clipped by 5 bases and J by 6 bases; unmatched bases: 5. Germline loops: CDR1 MNHNS, CDR2 SASEGT. CDR3 length equals 14 residues. The chain's CDR3 is CASSFSDRDEKLFF. CDR3 in DNA: TGTGCCAGCAGTTTTTCGGACAGGGATGAAAAACTGTTTTTT.

The gene calls are TRBV25-1 and TRBJ2-7; 7 bases line up with TRBD2. The junction had 12 bases not matched to a gene; V was cut back by 6 bases and J by 7 bases. The CDR3 length is 14 residues. Germline V lookup: CDR1 MGHDK, CDR2 SYGVNS. The CDR3 nucleotides are TGTGCCAGCAGGCCTAGCGGACGTCCGGGGGAGCAGTACTTC. It is translated as CASRPSGRPGEQYF.

This clone came up once. The V and J genes are TRBV6-1 and TRBJ2-2; tentatively, D is TRBD1 (5 bases). V was pared by 10 bases and J by 3 bases, with 12 bases between. This CDR3 comprises 13 residues. Germline V gives CDR1 MNHNS, CDR2 SASEGT. The CDR3 spells CATQERDTGELFF. CDR3 in DNA: TGTGCCACACAGGAACGGGACACCGGGGAGCTGTTTTTT.

The gene calls are TRBV11-2 and TRBJ2-2; a weak D match, TRBD1 (5 bases). Looked up from germline, CDR1 is SGHAT and CDR2 is FQNNGV. This CDR3 region has 14 residues. V lost 2 bases, J lost 4 bases, and 8 bases lay in between. The DNA for the CDR3 is TGTGCCAGCAGCTTAATTGGGGCCACCGGGGAGCTGTTTTTT. This encodes CASSLIGATGELFF.

The V and J genes are TRBV19 and TRBJ2-2, with D unresolved. This CDR3 contains 16 residues. Looked up from germline, CDR1 is LNHDA and CDR2 is SQIVND (reference sequence). Trimming took 2 bases from V and 4 from J, leaving 14 bases between them. As DNA, the CDR3 is TGTGCCAGTAGTATACGCCACTACCCCACCACCGGGGAGCTGTTTTTT. This codes for CASSIRHYPTTGELFF.

The chain carries TRBV5-1 and TRBJ2-2, with 9 nucleotides matching TRBD2. There are 16 residues in the CDR3. From germline, CDR1 is SGHRS and CDR2 YFSETQ. V lost 7 bases, J lost 1 base, and 8 bases stayed unmatched. CDR3 in DNA: TGCGCCAGCGCACCCTCTAGCGGGGTGAACACCGGGGAGCTGTTTTTT. As protein: CASAPSSGVNTGELFF.

This chain links TRBV5-1 with TRBJ1-5, with a weak D call TRBD1 (5 bases). The CDR3 is 17 amino acids. Deletions cut 7 bases from V and 4 bases from J, with 24 bases between. Germline lookup yields CDR1 SGHRS and CDR2 YFSETQ. CDR3: CASLQVAMGLGNQPQHF. Here the CDR3 DNA reads TGCGCCAGCCTACAGGTGGCGATGGGGCTAGGGAATCAGCCCCAGCATTTT. Filled out from reference TRBV5-1 and TRBJ1-5, the complete variable domain reads KAGVTQTPRYLIKTRGQQVTLSCSPISGHRSVSWYQQTPGQGLQFLFEYFSETQRNKGNFPGRFSGRQFSNSRSEMNVSTLELGDSALYLCASLQVAMGLGNQPQHFGDGTRLSIL.

The chain recombines TRBV7-9 with TRBJ1-6; 9 bases line up with TRBD1. CDR1 and CDR2 (germline): SEHNR, FQNEAQ (reference sequence). V dropped 2 bases and J dropped 7; count of bases not matched to a gene: 3. This CDR3 is built from 15 residues. The CDR3 protein is CASSLIGQGNSPLHF. The CDR3 DNA is TGTGCCAGCAGCTTAATAGGACAGGGGAATTCACCCCTCCACTTT.